This TCR beta chain originates from a study of blood T cell repertoires in COVID-19. Cohorts were determined from participant-reported clinical history. Data came from immunoSEQ multiplex PCR; TCRdb stores just in-frame clones and leaves some out. The sample lists 300,000 to 400,000 clones, more than 75% occurring once. The sample holds one count of this clone. The CDR3 runs to 16 residues. The ends lost 5 bases at V and 1 base at J; junction bases unmatched: 7. The germline CDR1 and CDR2 sequences are MDHEN and SYDVKM. The TCR was taken from a woman between 25 and 40 years old who had recovered from COVID-19. The sequencing input was PBMCs or T cells enriched from blood (not recorded which). The J gene is TRBJ1-5, the V gene TRBV28; 8 positions agree with TRBD1. CDR3 DNA: TGTGCCAGCAGTACAACAGGGGGGGGGAGCAATCAGCCCCAGCATTTT. It codes for CASSTTGGGSNQPQHF.